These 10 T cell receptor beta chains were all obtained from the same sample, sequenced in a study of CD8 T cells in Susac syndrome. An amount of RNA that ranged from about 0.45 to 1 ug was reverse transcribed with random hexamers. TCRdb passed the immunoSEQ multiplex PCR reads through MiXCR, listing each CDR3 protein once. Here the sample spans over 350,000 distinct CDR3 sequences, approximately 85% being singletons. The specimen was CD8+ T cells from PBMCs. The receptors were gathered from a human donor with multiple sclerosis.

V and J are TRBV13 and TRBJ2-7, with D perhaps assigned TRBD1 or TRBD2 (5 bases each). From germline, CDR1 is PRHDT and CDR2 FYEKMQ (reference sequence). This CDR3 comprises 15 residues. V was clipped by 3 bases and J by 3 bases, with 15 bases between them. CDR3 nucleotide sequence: TGTGCCAGCAGCTTCCACGGGGCGGGCATCTACGAGCAGTACTTC. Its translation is CASSFHGAGIYEQYF.

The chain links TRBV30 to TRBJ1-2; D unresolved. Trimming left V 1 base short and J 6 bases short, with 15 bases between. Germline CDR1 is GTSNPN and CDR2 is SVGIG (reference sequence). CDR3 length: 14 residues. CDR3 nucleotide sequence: TGTGCCTGGAGTGGGTGGAGCGGGTCGAATGGCTACACCTTC. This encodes CAWSGWSGSNGYTF.

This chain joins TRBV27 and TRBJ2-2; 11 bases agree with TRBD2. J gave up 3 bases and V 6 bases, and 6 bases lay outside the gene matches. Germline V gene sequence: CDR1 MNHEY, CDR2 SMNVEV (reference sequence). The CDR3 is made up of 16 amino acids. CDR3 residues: CASSATSGRHTGELFF. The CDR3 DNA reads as TGTGCCAGCAGCGCTACTAGCGGGAGACACACCGGGGAGCTGTTTTTT.

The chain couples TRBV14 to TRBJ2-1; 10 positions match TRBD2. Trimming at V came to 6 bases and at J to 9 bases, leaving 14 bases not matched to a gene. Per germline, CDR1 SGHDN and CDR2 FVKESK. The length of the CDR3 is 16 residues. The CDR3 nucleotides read TGTGCCAGCAGTATTCGCCTAGCGGGAGAATTTGGTGAGCAGTTCTTC. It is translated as CASSIRLAGEFGEQFF. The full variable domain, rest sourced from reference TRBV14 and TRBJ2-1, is EAGVTQFPSHSVIEKGQTVTLRCDPISGHDNLYWYRRVMGKEIKFLLHFVKESKQDESGMPNNRFLAERTGGTYSTLKVQPAELEDSGVYFCASSIRLAGEFGEQFFGPGTRLTVL.

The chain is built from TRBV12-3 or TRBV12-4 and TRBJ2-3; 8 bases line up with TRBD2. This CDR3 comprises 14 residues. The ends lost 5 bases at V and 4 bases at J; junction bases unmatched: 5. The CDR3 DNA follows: TGTGCCAGCAGTGCGGCGGGAGGACCAGATACGCAGTATTTT. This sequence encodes CASSAAGGPDTQYF.

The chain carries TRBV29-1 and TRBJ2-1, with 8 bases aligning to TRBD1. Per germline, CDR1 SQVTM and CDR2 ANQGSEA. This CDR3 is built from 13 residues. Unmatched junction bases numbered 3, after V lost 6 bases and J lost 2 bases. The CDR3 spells CSVATGAYNEQFF. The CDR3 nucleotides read TGCAGCGTGGCGACAGGGGCCTACAATGAGCAGTTCTTC.

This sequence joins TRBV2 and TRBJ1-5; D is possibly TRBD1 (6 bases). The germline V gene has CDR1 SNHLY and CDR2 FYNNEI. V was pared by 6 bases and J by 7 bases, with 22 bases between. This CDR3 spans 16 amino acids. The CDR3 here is CASREPSGGLHQPQHF. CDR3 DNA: TGTGCCAGCAGAGAGCCCTCGGGGGGCCTACACCAGCCCCAGCATTTT.

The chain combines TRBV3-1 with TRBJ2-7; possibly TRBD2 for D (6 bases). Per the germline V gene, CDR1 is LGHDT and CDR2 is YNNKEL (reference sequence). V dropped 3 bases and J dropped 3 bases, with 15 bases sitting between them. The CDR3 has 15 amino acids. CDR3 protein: CASSHAREWGYEQYF. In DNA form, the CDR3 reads TGTGCCAGCAGCCACGCGCGGGAATGGGGCTACGAGCAGTACTTC.

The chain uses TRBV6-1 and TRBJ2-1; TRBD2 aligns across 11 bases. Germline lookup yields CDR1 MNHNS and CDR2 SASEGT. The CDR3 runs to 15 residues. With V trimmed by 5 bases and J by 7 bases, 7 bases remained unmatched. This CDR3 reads CASSLAGGPGNEQFF. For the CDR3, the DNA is TGTGCCAGCAGTTTAGCGGGGGGGCCCGGGAATGAGCAGTTCTTC.

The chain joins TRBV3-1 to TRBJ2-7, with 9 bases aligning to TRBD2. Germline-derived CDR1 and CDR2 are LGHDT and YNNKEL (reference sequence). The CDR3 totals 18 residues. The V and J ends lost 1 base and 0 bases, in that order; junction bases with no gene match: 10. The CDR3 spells CASSQATGFSGGSYEQYF. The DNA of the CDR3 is TGTGCCAGCAGCCAAGCTACGGGGTTTAGCGGGGGCTCCTACGAGCAGTACTTC.